This T cell receptor (beta chain) originates from a study of T cell responses to AZD1222 COVID-19 vaccine. Using immunoSEQ multiplex PCR, the repertoire was profiled, and TCRdb retains in-frame clones only, with some absent. The top ten clones hold roughly 1.6% of a sample with 120,000 or so clones, approximately 88% of them seen once. The CDR3 has 13 amino acids. Germline loops: CDR1 SSHAT, CDR2 FNYEAQ (reference sequence). Study-level findings and limits: Per reports, nearly half of all spike-specific TCRs target regions that are unmutated in variants.

With regard to this clone: Its antigen remains unidentified. The junction does not match germline at one end; this may be a read error.

The receptor comes from an adult in good health. The V call is TRBV7-7, the J call TRBJ2-1, with D perhaps being TRBD1 or TRBD2 (6 bases each). The sequenced sample was peripheral blood, obtained on day 0 of AZD1222 vaccination. In nucleotides, the CDR3 is TGTGCTAGCAGCATGACTAGGGGGAATGAGCAGTTCTTC. Its translation: CASSMTRGNEQFF.